Listed here are 10 T cell receptor beta chains from one sample, sequenced in a study of PD-1 and CTLA-4 blockade in melanoma (dated by TCRdb to the early 2020s). Library method: the immunoSEQ multiplex PCR assay. TCRdb provides this immuneACCESS table in a form limited to in-frame rearrangements. Some clones are lacking; in checked studies, under half of them reflect an unresolved V gene, and why the rest are absent is not known. For this sample the table gives around 31,000 clones, of which 75% to 95% were detected only once. About 8.6% of the sample is taken by the ten largest. The specimen comprised CD8+ T cells from peripheral blood, sampled from a patient given anti-PD-1 treatment. These receptors originate from a human donor with melanoma.

This chain uses TRBV6-1 with TRBJ1-1, with TRBD1 matching 8 bases. The CDR3 contains 17 residues. Germline trimming cut 0 bases from V and 5 bases from J; bases unmatched to any gene: 11. Germline V CDR1 and CDR2: MNHNS, SASEGT. In DNA, the CDR3 is TGTGCCAGCAGTGAAGCTAGCGGGACAGGACCGGGGACTGAAGCTTTCTTT. As protein: CASSEASGTGPGTEAFF.

In its sample, this clone was seen once. The CDR3, as DNA: TGTGCCAGCAGCACCGGGTCAATCATCACCGATACGCAGTATTTT. This translates into CASSTGSIITDTQYF. This rearrangement joins TRBV9 to TRBJ2-3, with D hard to call. V gave up 4 bases and J gave up 6 bases, with 18 bases separating them. This CDR3 has 15 residues. Germline CDR1 and CDR2: SGDLS and YYNGEE.

This chain's CDR3 is CASSPYRGQTNEKLFF. CDR3 nucleotides: TGTGCCAGCAGTCCTTACAGGGGGCAGACTAATGAAAAACTGTTTTTT. V usage is TRBV28 and J usage is TRBJ1-4; 9 nucleotides line up with TRBD1. The V gene end was trimmed by 5 bases and the J gene end by 2 bases; junction bases not matched to a gene: 6. From germline, CDR1 is MDHEN and CDR2 SYDVKM. There are 16 residues in the CDR3.

This clone was observed a single time. This rearrangement joins TRBV6-5 to TRBJ1-2; 10 bases are shared with TRBD1. With V trimmed by 4 bases and J by 8 bases, 4 bases remained unmatched. CDR1 and CDR2 (germline): MNHEY, SVGAGI. The CDR3 length is 13 residues. The CDR3, as DNA: TGTGCCAGCAGTTTCGACAGGGGGCACGGCTACACCTTC. It encodes CASSFDRGHGYTF.

CDR3 sequence reads: CASSLGWDRGYNEQFF. In nucleotides, the CDR3 is TGTGCCAGCAGCTTAGGTTGGGACAGGGGGTACAATGAGCAGTTCTTC. The rearrangement links TRBV7-9 to TRBJ2-1, with TRBD1 matching over 11 bases. Per germline, CDR1 SEHNR and CDR2 FQNEAQ (reference sequence). The CDR3 loop spans 16 amino acids. The junction had 3 bases not matched to a gene; V was cut back by 1 base and J by 4 bases.

Note on this clone: The junction departs from the called germline gene at one end, perhaps through a read error. The V call is TRBV5-6, the J call TRBJ2-4; D is unclear. Germline V lookup: CDR1 SGHDT, CDR2 YYEEEE. This CDR3 has 13 amino acids. This CDR3 reads CASSSISAVLEDF. The CDR3 region has the DNA TGTGCCAGCAGCTCGATTTCAGCCGTCCTTGAAGACTTC.

The chain combines TRBV27 with TRBJ1-6; D is perhaps TRBD1 (6 bases). Deletions cut 6 bases from V and 10 bases from J, with 13 bases between. Looked up from germline, CDR1 is MNHEY and CDR2 is SMNVEV (reference sequence). The CDR3 is 13 residues long. For the CDR3, the DNA is TGTGCCAGCAGCTTGGACAGTTTCTCACCCCTCCACTTT. This codes for CASSLDSFSPLHF.

This chain joins TRBV7-9 and TRBJ2-7; a possible D gene is TRBD2 (6 bases). V was shortened by 4 bases and J by 6 bases, with 16 bases between the two germline ends. The CDR3 runs 14 residues. CDR1 is SEHNR, CDR2 FQNEAQ, per germline (reference sequence). The CDR3 sequence: CASSSPTSPSEQYF. DNA of the CDR3: TGTGCCAGCAGCTCGCCGACTAGTCCATCCGAGCAGTACTTC.

The V call is TRBV27, the J call TRBJ2-1; 9 bases are shared with TRBD2. Germline CDR1 and CDR2: MNHEY and SMNVEV (reference sequence). This CDR3 region has 14 residues. The V and J ends lost 5 bases and 6 bases, in that order; junction bases with no gene match: 5. CDR3 amino acids: CASSQSSGINEQFF. The CDR3 coding sequence is TGTGCCAGCAGTCAGTCTAGCGGGATCAATGAGCAGTTCTTC.

V gene TRBV6-5 combines with J gene TRBJ1-6; D is unclear. CDR3 length: 14 residues. Per germline, CDR1 MNHEY and CDR2 SVGAGI. V lost 8 bases and J lost 7, with 15 bases in between. Here the CDR3 reads CASYPWGGNSPLHF. The CDR3 bases are TGTGCCAGCTACCCTTGGGGTGGCAATTCACCCCTCCACTTT.